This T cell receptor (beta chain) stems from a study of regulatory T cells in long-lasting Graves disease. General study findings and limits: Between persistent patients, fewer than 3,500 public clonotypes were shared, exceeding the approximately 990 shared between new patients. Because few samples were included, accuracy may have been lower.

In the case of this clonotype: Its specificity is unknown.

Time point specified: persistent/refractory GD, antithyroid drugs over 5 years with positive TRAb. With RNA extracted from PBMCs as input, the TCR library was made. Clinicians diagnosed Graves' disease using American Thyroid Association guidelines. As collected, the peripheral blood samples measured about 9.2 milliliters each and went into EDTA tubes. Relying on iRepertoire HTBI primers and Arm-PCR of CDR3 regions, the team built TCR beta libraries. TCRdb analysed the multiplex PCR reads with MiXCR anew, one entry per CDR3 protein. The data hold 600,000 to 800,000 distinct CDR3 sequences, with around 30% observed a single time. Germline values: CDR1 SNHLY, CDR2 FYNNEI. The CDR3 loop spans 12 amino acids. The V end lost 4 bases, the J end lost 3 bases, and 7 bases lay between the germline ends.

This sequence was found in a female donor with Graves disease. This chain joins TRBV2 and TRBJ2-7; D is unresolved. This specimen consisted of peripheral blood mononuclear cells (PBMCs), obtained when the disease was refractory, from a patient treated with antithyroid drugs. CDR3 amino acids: CASSGYNYEQYF. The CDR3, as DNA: TGTGCCAGCAGTGGGTACAACTACGAGCAGTACTTC.